These 26 T cell receptor beta chains were sequenced from one sample in a study of blood T cell repertoires in COVID-19. Clones were read by immunoSEQ multiplex PCR, and TCRdb kept only the in-frame ones, dropping some. Of around 250,000 clones in the sample, roughly nine tenths were seen once. Input material: PBMCs or T cells enriched from blood (not recorded which). The origin of the receptors is a human donor in a cohort exposed to, infected with or recovered from COVID-19 (not recorded which). The donor label of this sample is uncertain.

This rearrangement joins TRBV19 to TRBJ1-2; TRBD1 agrees at 8 bases. The V and J ends lost 2 bases and 8 bases, in that order; junction bases with no gene match: 10. The CDR3 has 15 residues. Germline CDR1 is LNHDA and CDR2 is SQIVND (reference sequence). CDR3 DNA sequence: TGTGCCAGTAGTATATACTTCGGACAGGGTGGCGGCTACACCTTC. Amino acid sequence: CASSIYFGQGGGYTF. Full variable domain (rest looked up from reference TRBV19 and TRBJ1-2): DGGITQSPKYLFRKEGQNVTLSCEQNLNHDAMYWYRQDPGQGLRLIYYSQIVNDFQKGDIAEGYSVSREKKESFPLTVTSAQKNPTAFYLCASSIYFGQGGGYTFGSGTRLTVV.

The chain recombines TRBV9 with TRBJ2-1, with 9 bases that match TRBD2. Trimming at V came to 7 bases and at J to 3 bases, leaving 8 bases not matched to a gene. The CDR3 has 15 residues. Looked up from germline, CDR1 is SGDLS and CDR2 is YYNGEE. Here the CDR3 DNA reads TGTGCCAGCGCAGCCGCTAGCGGGGTCTACAATGAGCAGTTCTTC. Protein sequence: CASAAASGVYNEQFF.

The rearrangement joins TRBV30 to TRBJ2-1; tentatively, D is TRBD1 (7 bases). V lost 3 bases, J lost 6 bases, and 15 bases lay in between. This CDR3 contains 14 residues. CDR1 and CDR2 from the germline V gene are GTSNPN and SVGIG (reference sequence). The CDR3 DNA reads as TGTGCCTGGAGCGCGGGACAGAGGCCCAATGAGCAGTTCTTC. Protein: CAWSAGQRPNEQFF.

This clone was recorded only once. The chain combines TRBV12-3 or TRBV12-4 with TRBJ1-1; D call uncertain. This CDR3 is 13 amino acids long. V was shortened by 6 bases and J by 0 bases, with 8 bases between the two germline ends. This chain's CDR3 is CASRYTVNTEAFF. Written as DNA, the CDR3 is TGTGCCAGCAGGTACACAGTGAACACTGAAGCTTTCTTT.

The V gene is TRBV19, the J gene TRBJ1-6, with TRBD1 matching 9 bases. This CDR3 comprises 15 residues. Trimming at V came to 9 bases and at J to 5 bases, leaving 8 bases not matched to a gene. Germline V gene sequence: CDR1 LNHDA, CDR2 SQIVND (reference sequence). The CDR3 protein is CASSQGQGHNSPLHF. CDR3 in DNA: TGTGCCAGCTCCCAGGGACAGGGCCATAATTCACCCCTCCACTTT.

This chain connects TRBV4-1 to TRBJ2-5; D not certain. CDR3 size: 15 residues. Trimming removed 0 bases at V and 2 bases at J, with 10 bases between. Looked up from germline, CDR1 is MGHRA and CDR2 is YSYEKL. The CDR3: CASSQDRRQQETQYF. The CDR3 region has the DNA TGCGCCAGCAGCCAAGATCGTCGCCAGCAAGAGACCCAGTACTTC.

This sequence joins TRBV4-2 and TRBJ1-2; D is possibly TRBD1 (5 bases). V was clipped by 4 bases and J by 3 bases, with 24 bases between them. CDR1 is LGHNA, CDR2 YNFKEQ, per germline. This CDR3 is 18 amino acids long. The CDR3 DNA is TGTGCCAGCAGCCTATCCGGGAGGGGCGCGGGGAAGGACTATGGCTACACCTTC. Translating it yields CASSLSGRGAGKDYGYTF.

This chain uses TRBV6-2 or TRBV6-3 with TRBJ1-2; TRBD1 might be the D (6 bases). Trimming removed 5 bases from V and 4 bases from J, with 14 bases in between. The germline gives CDR1 MNHEY, CDR2 SVGEGT. CDR3 length: 14 amino acids. DNA of the CDR3: TGTGCCAGCAGTCCCTCGACAGGCGTCTATGGCTACACCTTC. Residues: CASSPSTGVYGYTF.

The gene calls are TRBV29-1 and TRBJ1-2; D not resolved. Trimming removed 4 bases at V and 3 bases at J, with 12 bases between. CDR3 length: 13 residues. Germline V gives CDR1 SQVTM, CDR2 ANQGSEA. CDR3 sequence reads: CSVAPRRDYGYTF. CDR3 coding DNA: TGCAGCGTTGCCCCTAGGAGGGACTATGGCTACACCTTC.

The chain is built from TRBV5-6 and TRBJ2-6; a possible D gene is TRBD2 (5 bases). Germline assignment: CDR1 SGHDT and CDR2 YYEEEE. The length of the CDR3 is 15 residues. V dropped 3 bases and J dropped 3 bases, with 10 bases sitting between them. CDR3 protein: CASSSGRFGANVLTF. For the CDR3, the DNA is TGTGCCAGCAGCTCGGGAAGATTTGGGGCCAACGTCCTGACTTTC. Variable domain in full (rest from reference TRBV5-6 and TRBJ2-6): DAGVTQSPTHLIKTRGQQVTLRCSPKSGHDTVSWYQQALGQGPQFIFQYYEEEERQRGNFPDRFSGHQFPNYSSELNVNALLLGDSALYLCASSSGRFGANVLTFGAGSRLTVL.

The V and J genes are TRBV4-1 and TRBJ1-3, with 9 positions matching TRBD1. Germline values: CDR1 MGHRA, CDR2 YSYEKL. V lost 0 bases to trimming and J lost 4 bases; unmatched junction nucleotides: 4. CDR3 length: 16 amino acids. The chain's CDR3 is CASSQDVGTGGNTIYF. The CDR3 nucleotides are TGCGCCAGCAGCCAAGATGTCGGGACAGGGGGAAACACCATATATTTT.

The chain carries TRBV7-9 and TRBJ2-7, with a possible D match to TRBD1 (6 bases). V was cut by 3 bases and J by 7 bases, with 16 bases left in between. Germline V lookup: CDR1 SEHNR, CDR2 FQNEAQ (reference sequence). The CDR3 is 14 amino acids. CDR3 coding DNA: TGTGCCAGCAGCTTGGCCATTTCAGGGGCGGAGCAGTACTTC. Its protein product is CASSLAISGAEQYF.

The chain combines TRBV2 with TRBJ1-2; 9 bases are shared with TRBD1. This CDR3 region has 13 residues. Losses at the gene ends were 10 bases for V and 7 bases for J; bases not matched to a gene: 10. Germline V lookup: CDR1 SNHLY, CDR2 FYNNEI. In DNA, the CDR3 is TGTGCCACTGGGACGGACAGGGGTTTTGGCTACACCTTC. Its protein is CATGTDRGFGYTF. Based on the CDR3 plus reference TRBV2 and TRBJ1-2, the full variable domain is EPEVTQTPSHQVTQMGQEVILRCVPISNHLYFYWYRQILGQKVEFLVSFYNNEISEKSEIFDDQFSVERPDGSNFTLKIRSTKLEDSAMYFCATGTDRGFGYTFGSGTRLTVV.

This clone occurred once. The chain has TRBV7-2 and TRBJ2-1, with D possibly TRBD2 on 5 matching bases. V lost 3 bases and J 5 bases, leaving 8 bases between the germline ends. The CDR3 has 13 amino acids. Germline CDR1 and CDR2: SGHTA and FQGNSA. The CDR3 nucleotides are TGTGCCAGCAGCTTGGACGGGGACAATGAGCAGTTCTTC. Translation gives CASSLDGDNEQFF. The full variable domain, rest sourced from reference TRBV7-2 and TRBJ2-1, is GAGVSQSPSNKVTEKGKDVELRCDPISGHTALYWYRQSLGQGLEFLIYFQGNSAPDKSGLPSDRFSAERTGGSVSTLTIQRTQQEDSAVYLCASSLDGDNEQFFGPGTRLTVL.

This sequence joins TRBV19 and TRBJ1-5; D possibly corresponds to TRBD1 (5 bases). The V gene lost 6 bases and the J gene lost 0 bases, with 12 bases spanning the gap. CDR3 size: 15 residues. The germline V gene encodes CDR1 LNHDA and CDR2 SQIVND (reference sequence). CDR3 DNA: TGTGCCAGTAGCCCGACAGAATATAGCAATCAGCCCCAGCATTTT. Translated, it gives CASSPTEYSNQPQHF.

Of note for this clone: Other DNA sequences of this sample code for an identical CDR3. The chain uses TRBV7-9 and TRBJ2-7, with 8 bases identical to TRBD2. The germline V gene has CDR1 SEHNR and CDR2 FQNEAQ (reference sequence). This CDR3 region has 15 residues. Losses at the gene ends were 5 bases for V and 3 bases for J; bases not matched to a gene: 9. CDR3 amino acids: CASSLVRGGSYEQYF. Written as DNA, the CDR3 is TGTGCCAGCAGCCTCGTACGGGGGGGTAGCTACGAGCAGTACTTC. The whole variable domain, filled in from reference TRBV7-9 and TRBJ2-7, reads DTGVSQNPRHKITKRGQNVTFRCDPISEHNRLYWYRQTLGQGPEFLTYFQNEAQLEKSRLLSDRFSAERPKGSFSTLEIQRTEQGDSAMYLCASSLVRGGSYEQYFGPGTRLTVT.

CDR3 protein: CASSNSGGAAYEQFF. As DNA, the CDR3 is TGTGCCAGCAGCAACAGCGGGGGGGCCGCCTATGAGCAGTTCTTC. The chain is built from TRBV7-2 and TRBJ2-1; 10 bases are a match to TRBD2. This CDR3 is 15 amino acids long. Germline CDR1 is SGHTA and CDR2 is FQGNSA. J lost 8 bases, V lost 5 bases, and 9 bases had no gene match.

The chain joins TRBV6-5 to TRBJ1-6, with a weak D call TRBD1 (5 bases). Germline V CDR1 and CDR2: MNHEY, SVGAGI. The V and J ends lost 5 bases and 10 bases respectively, with 15 bases between them. The CDR3 totals 14 residues. The CDR3: CASSPRARGSPLHF. The CDR3 DNA sequence: TGTGCCAGCAGTCCCAGGGCACGGGGGTCACCCCTCCACTTT.

The gene calls are TRBV5-6 and TRBJ2-2; perhaps TRBD2 as D (6 bases). This CDR3 contains 15 residues. CDR1 is SGHDT, CDR2 YYEEEE, per germline. V dropped 3 bases and J dropped 4 bases, with 13 bases sitting between them. CDR3 DNA sequence: TGTGCCAGCAGCTGGAGGGGATCAGGCACCGGGGAGCTGTTTTTT. Translating gives CASSWRGSGTGELFF.

V usage is TRBV10-1 and J usage is TRBJ1-2, with 8 positions matching TRBD1. The germline CDR1 and CDR2 sequences are WNHNN and SYGVQD (reference sequence). V lost 5 bases to trimming and J lost 3 bases; unmatched junction nucleotides: 8. This CDR3 has 15 amino acids. The CDR3 DNA sequence: TGCGCCAGCAGTTCCAGACAGGGGTCTTACTATGGCTACACCTTC. It translates to CASSSRQGSYYGYTF.

V gene TRBV7-2 combines with J gene TRBJ2-5, with 9 bases matching TRBD2. V was clipped by 3 bases and J by 4 bases; unmatched bases: 6. CDR1 is SGHTA, CDR2 FQGNSA, per germline. This CDR3 is built from 15 residues. CDR3 nucleotides: TGTGCCAGCAGCTTTCTTAGCGGGGGAGCAGAGACCCAGTACTTC. It codes for CASSFLSGGAETQYF.

This rearrangement joins TRBV4-3 to TRBJ1-1, with unresolved D. Germline values: CDR1 LGHNA, CDR2 YSLEER. CDR3 length: 14 residues. V gave up 0 bases and J gave up 6 bases, with 11 bases separating them. CDR3 sequence: CASSQDPLNAEAFF. The CDR3 bases are TGCGCCAGCAGCCAAGATCCCCTAAACGCTGAAGCTTTCTTT.

The gene calls are TRBV11-2 and TRBJ1-3; 8 bases line up with TRBD1. With 6 bases clipped from V and 0 bases from J, the junction kept 10 bases outside the gene matches. Per germline, CDR1 SGHAT and CDR2 FQNNGV. The CDR3 extends over 17 amino acids. The CDR3 protein is CASRSVRTGRSGNTIYF. The CDR3, as DNA: TGTGCCAGCAGATCCGTCCGGACAGGGCGCTCTGGAAACACCATATATTTT.

The chain has TRBV10-3 and TRBJ1-2, with D uncertain. The CDR3 contains 13 residues. Per germline, CDR1 ENHRY and CDR2 SYGVKD. V was shortened by 8 bases and J by 4 bases, with 14 bases between the two germline ends. As DNA, the CDR3 is TGTGCCATCTCGGTGCGGGAAGGCTATGGCTACACCTTC. Residues: CAISVREGYGYTF.

The chain uses TRBV27 and TRBJ1-2; 7 bases match TRBD1. Germline trimming cut 5 bases from V and 5 bases from J; bases unmatched to any gene: 8. CDR1 and CDR2 (germline): MNHEY, SMNVEV (reference sequence). This CDR3 is 14 amino acids long. CDR3 nucleotides: TGTGCCAGCAGTCTCAGGGGGACGACTTATGGCTACACCTTC. Translating gives CASSLRGTTYGYTF.

The chain joins TRBV4-3 to TRBJ2-6, with D possibly TRBD1 on 5 matching bases. Trimming removed 0 bases at V and 0 bases at J, with 18 bases between. There are 20 residues in the CDR3. Germline CDR1 and CDR2: LGHNA and YSLEER. CDR3 sequence: CASSQDGLTDLSSGANVLTF. The CDR3 DNA is TGCGCCAGCAGCCAAGATGGGTTGACAGACCTTAGCTCTGGGGCCAACGTCCTGACTTTC.